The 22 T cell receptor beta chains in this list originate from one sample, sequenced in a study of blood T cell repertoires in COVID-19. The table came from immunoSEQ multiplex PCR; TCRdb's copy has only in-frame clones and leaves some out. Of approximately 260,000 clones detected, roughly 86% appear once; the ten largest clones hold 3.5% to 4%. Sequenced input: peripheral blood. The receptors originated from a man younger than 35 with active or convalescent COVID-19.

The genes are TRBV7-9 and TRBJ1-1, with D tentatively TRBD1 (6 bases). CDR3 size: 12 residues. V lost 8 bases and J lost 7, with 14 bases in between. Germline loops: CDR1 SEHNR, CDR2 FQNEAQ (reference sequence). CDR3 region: CASLRTDVEAFF. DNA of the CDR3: TGTGCCAGCCTCCGGACAGATGTTGAAGCTTTCTTT. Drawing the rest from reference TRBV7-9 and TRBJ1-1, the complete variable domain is DTGVSQNPRHKITKRGQNVTFRCDPISEHNRLYWYRQTLGQGPEFLTYFQNEAQLEKSRLLSDRFSAERPKGSFSTLEIQRTEQGDSAMYLCASLRTDVEAFFGQGTRLTVV.

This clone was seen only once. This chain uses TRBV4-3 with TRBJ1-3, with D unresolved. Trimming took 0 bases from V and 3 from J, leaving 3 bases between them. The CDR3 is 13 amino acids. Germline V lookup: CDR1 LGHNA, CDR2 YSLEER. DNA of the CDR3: TGCGCCAGCAGCCAAGAATATGGAAACACCATATATTTT. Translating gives CASSQEYGNTIYF.

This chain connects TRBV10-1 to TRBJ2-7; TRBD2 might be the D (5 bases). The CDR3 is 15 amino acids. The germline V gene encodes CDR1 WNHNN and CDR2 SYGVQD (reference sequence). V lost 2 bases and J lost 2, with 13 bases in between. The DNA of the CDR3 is TGCGCCAGCAGTGAGGCCCCGGGATCCGCCTACGAGCAGTACTTC. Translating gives CASSEAPGSAYEQYF.

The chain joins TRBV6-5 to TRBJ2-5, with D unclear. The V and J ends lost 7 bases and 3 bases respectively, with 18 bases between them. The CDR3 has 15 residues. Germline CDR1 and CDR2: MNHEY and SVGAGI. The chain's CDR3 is CASTTSISGEETQYF. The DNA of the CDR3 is TGTGCCAGCACCACCTCTATCTCGGGTGAAGAGACCCAGTACTTC.

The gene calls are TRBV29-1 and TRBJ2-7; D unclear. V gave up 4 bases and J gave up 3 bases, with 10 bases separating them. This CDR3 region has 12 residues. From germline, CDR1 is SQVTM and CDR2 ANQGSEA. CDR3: CSVGTDYYEQYF. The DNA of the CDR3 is TGCAGCGTTGGAACAGATTACTACGAGCAGTACTTC.

CDR3 in DNA: TGTGCCAGCAGCGAATGGAGGGAGCAGTACTTC. Protein: CASSEWREQYF. V usage is TRBV11-2 and J usage is TRBJ2-7, with a possible D match to TRBD2 (5 bases). The CDR3 runs 11 residues. The V gene lost 5 bases and the J gene lost 7 bases, with 9 bases spanning the gap. The germline gives CDR1 SGHAT, CDR2 FQNNGV.

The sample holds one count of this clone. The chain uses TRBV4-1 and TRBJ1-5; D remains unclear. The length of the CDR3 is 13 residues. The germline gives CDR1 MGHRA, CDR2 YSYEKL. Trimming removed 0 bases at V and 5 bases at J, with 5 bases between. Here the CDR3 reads CASSQDQYQPQHF. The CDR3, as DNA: TGCGCCAGCAGCCAAGATCAGTATCAGCCCCAGCATTTT.

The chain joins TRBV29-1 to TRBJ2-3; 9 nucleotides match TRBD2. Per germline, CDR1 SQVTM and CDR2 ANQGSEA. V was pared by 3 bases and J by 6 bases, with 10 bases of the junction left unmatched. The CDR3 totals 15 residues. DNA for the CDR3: TGCAGCGTTGAGGCGAGCGGGAGGTCGGGGGATACGCAGTATTTT. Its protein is CSVEASGRSGDTQYF.

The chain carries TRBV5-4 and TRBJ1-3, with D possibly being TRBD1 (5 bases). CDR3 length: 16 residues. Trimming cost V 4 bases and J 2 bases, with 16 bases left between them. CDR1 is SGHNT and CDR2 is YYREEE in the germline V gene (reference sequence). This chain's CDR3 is CASSTSGGAPGNTIYF. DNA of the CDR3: TGTGCCAGCAGCACCAGTGGAGGGGCTCCTGGAAACACCATATATTTT.

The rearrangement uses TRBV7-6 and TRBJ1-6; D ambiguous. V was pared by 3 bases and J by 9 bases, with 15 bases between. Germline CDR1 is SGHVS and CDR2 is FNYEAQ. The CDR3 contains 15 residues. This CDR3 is CASSFRRQRGSPLHF. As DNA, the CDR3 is TGTGCCAGCAGCTTCAGACGTCAACGCGGTTCACCCCTCCACTTT.

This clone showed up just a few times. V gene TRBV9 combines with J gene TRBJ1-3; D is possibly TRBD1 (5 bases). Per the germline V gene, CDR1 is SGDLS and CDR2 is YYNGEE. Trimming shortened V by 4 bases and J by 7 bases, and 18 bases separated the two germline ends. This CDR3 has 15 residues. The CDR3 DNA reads TGTGCCAGCAGCCTGAGCGGGGGAGAAGGGAACACCATATATTTT. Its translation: CASSLSGGEGNTIYF.

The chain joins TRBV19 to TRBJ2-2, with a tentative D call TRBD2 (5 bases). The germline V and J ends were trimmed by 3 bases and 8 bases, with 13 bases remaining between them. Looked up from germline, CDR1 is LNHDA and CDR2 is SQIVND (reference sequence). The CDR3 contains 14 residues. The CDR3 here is CASSMERFTGELFF. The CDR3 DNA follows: TGTGCCAGTAGTATGGAGCGGTTCACAGGGGAGCTGTTTTTT.

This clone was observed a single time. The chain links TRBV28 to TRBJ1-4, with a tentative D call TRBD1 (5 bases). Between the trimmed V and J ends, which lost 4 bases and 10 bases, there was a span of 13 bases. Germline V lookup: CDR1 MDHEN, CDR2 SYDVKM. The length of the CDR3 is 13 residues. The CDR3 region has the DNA TGTGCCAGCAGTTCCCAAAGGGGTGGAAAACTGTTTTTT. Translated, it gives CASSSQRGGKLFF.

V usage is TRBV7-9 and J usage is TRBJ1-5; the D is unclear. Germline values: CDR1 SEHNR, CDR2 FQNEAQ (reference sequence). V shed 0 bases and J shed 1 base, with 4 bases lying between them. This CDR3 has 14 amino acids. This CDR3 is CASSLAGSNQPQHF. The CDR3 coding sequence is TGTGCCAGCAGCTTAGCCGGGAGCAATCAGCCCCAGCATTTT.

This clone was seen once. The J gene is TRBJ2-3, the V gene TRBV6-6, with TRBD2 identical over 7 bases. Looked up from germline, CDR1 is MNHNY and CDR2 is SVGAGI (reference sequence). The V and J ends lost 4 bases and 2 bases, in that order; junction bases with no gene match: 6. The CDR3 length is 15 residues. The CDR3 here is CASSSTGGTTDTQYF. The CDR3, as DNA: TGTGCCAGCAGTTCGACCGGGGGGACCACAGATACGCAGTATTTT.

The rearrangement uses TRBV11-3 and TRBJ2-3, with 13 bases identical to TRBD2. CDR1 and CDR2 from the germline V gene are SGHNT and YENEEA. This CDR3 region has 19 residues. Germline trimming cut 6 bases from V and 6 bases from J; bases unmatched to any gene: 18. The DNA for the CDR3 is TGTGCCAGCAGTAATACAGGAACTAGCGGGGGGGCCGGTTTCGATACGCAGTATTTT. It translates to CASSNTGTSGGAGFDTQYF.

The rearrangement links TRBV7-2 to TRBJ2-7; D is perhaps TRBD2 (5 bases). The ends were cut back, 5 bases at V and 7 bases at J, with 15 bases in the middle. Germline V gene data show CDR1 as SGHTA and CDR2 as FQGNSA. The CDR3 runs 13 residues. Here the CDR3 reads CASSRTSFGEQYF. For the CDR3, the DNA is TGTGCCAGCAGCCGCACTAGTTTTGGTGAGCAGTACTTC.

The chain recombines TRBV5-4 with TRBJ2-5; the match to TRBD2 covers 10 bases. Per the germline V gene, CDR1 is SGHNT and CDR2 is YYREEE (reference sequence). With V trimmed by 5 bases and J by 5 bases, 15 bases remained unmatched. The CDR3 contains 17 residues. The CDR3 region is CASSFIAGGPQGETQYF. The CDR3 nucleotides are TGTGCCAGCAGTTTTATAGCGGGGGGCCCCCAAGGGGAGACCCAGTACTTC.

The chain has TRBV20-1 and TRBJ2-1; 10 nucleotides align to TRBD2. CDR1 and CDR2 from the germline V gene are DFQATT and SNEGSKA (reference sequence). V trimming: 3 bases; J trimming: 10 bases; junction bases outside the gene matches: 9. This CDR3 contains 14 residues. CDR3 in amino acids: CSASKAGGPREQFF. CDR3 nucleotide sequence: TGCAGTGCTAGTAAAGCGGGGGGGCCTAGAGAGCAGTTCTTC.

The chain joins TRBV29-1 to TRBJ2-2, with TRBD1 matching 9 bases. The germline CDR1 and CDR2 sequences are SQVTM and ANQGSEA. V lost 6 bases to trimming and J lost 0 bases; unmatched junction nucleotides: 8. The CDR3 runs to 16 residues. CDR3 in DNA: TGCAGCGTAGGGGACAGGGTTAAAACGAACACCGGGGAGCTGTTTTTT. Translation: CSVGDRVKTNTGELFF.

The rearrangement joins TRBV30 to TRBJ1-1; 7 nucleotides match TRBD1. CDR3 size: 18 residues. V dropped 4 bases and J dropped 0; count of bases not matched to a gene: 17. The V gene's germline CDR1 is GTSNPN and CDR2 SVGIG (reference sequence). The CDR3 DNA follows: TGTGCCTGGATTCATAGGGGGCGTCATCTGGGACTGAACACTGAAGCTTTCTTT. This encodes CAWIHRGRHLGLNTEAFF.

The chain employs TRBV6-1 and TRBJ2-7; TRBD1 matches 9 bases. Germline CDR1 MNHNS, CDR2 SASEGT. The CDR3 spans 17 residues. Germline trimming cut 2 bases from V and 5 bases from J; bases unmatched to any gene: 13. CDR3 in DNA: TGTGCCAGCAGTGAAAGTTCTGGTGGGACAGGGCGCGACGAGCAGTACTTC. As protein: CASSESSGGTGRDEQYF.